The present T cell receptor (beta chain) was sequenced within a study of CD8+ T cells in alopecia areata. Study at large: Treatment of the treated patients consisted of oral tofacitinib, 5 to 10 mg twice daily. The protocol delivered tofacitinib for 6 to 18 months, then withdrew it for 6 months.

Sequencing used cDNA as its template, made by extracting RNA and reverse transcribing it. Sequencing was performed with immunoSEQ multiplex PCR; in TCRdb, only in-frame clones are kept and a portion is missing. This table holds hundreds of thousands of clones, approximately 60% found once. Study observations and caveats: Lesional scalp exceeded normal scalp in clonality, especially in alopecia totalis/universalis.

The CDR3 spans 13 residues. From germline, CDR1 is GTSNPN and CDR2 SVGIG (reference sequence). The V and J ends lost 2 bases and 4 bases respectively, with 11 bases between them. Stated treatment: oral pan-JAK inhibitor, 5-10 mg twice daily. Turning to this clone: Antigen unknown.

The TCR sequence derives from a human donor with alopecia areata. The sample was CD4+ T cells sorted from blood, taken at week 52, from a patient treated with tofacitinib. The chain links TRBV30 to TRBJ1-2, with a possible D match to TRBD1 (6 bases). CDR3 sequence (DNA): TGTGCCTGGAGTAAACAGGGTGGCTATGGCTACACCTTC. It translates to CAWSKQGGYGYTF.